This is a list of T cell receptor beta chains from one sample in a study of CD8 T cells in ankylosing spondylitis. MiXCR was run by TCRdb on the 5' RACE reads, yielding one entry per CDR3 protein. The top ten clones hold 25% to 30% of a sample with 150,000 to 200,000 distinct CDR3 sequences, about 9.9% of them seen once. Sequencing was performed on blood, either unsorted or a sorted T cell fraction (not recorded which). Receptors originate from a male donor with ankylosing spondylitis or in good health (not recorded which). The CDR3 runs from the conserved cysteine through the conserved F or W. D genes are given only for firm matches. Clone size, where shown, is once, few, many, or a class for clones that have expanded.

TRBD1,TRBV5-1,many,TRBJ2-5,TGCGCCAGCAGCTTGAGGGAGGCGCAGGGGGCTGGGACCCAGTACTTC,CASSLREAQGAGTQYF
TRBD1,TRBV4-3,many,TRBJ1-1,TGCGCCAGCAGCCGAGGACAGGGGGTGAACACTGAAGCTTTCTTT,CASSRGQGVNTEAFF
NA,TRBV4-3,NA,TRBJ2-6,TGCGCCAGCAGCCGGGAGAGCTCTGGGGCCAACGTCCTGACTTTC,CASSRESSGANVLTF
NA,TRBV7-2,few,TRBJ2-7,TGTGCCAGCAGCAAAAGCGGCCAAACCTACGAGCAGTACTTC,CASSKSGQTYEQYF
NA,TRBV6-2/TRBV6-3,NA,TRBJ2-2,TGTGCCAGCAGTTCCTTCAGTGCCGGGGAGCTGTTTTTT,CASSSFSAGELFF
NA,TRBV29-1,many,TRBJ2-7,TGCAGCGCACTGGTGGGGGGGCGAGAGCAGTACTTC,CSALVGGREQYF
TRBD1,TRBV7-6,many,TRBJ2-7,TGTGCCAGCAGCTTAGCGAGGACAGGGGTCTACGAGCAGTACTTC,CASSLARTGVYEQYF
NA,TRBV12-3/TRBV12-4,many,TRBJ1-5,TGTGCCAGCAGTTTGAAGGTCAGTCTGGGCAATCAGCCCCAGCATTTT,CASSLKVSLGNQPQHF
NA,TRBV20-1,many,TRBJ1-1,TGCAGTGCTCGGGGGGAACAGGGCCTGGGAGCTTTCTTT,CSARGEQGLGAFF
NA,TRBV20-1,many,TRBJ2-5,TGCAGTGCTAGAGTTTCCGGACCCACTCAAGAGACCCAGTACTTC,CSARVSGPTQETQYF
TRBD1,TRBV10-3,many,TRBJ1-1,TGTGCCACCAGGGAGGGGGCAAACACTGAAGCTTTCTTT,CATREGANTEAFF
NA,TRBV10-3,many,TRBJ1-2,TGTGCCATCAGTGAGTCCCCAGCAGCCGACTATGGCTACACCTTC,CAISESPAADYGYTF
NA,TRBV28,many,TRBJ1-1,TGTGCCAGCAGTTTATGGACCAGGGACATGAACACTGAAGCTTTCTTT,CASSLWTRDMNTEAFF
TRBD1,TRBV24-1,many,TRBJ2-2,TGTGCCACCGACAGGGGCACCGGGGAGCTGTTTTTT,CATDRGTGELFF
NA,TRBV10-2,once,TRBJ2-3,TGCGCCAGCAGTGAGTGGGGGGCAGATACGCAGTATTTT,CASSEWGADTQYF
NA,TRBV2,many,TRBJ1-5,TGTGCCAGCAGTGGGGATCAGCCCCAGCATTTT,CASSGDQPQHF
NA,TRBV3-1,many,TRBJ2-7,TGTGCCAGCAGCCAAGAGTATCGGGGGCGAAACGAGCAGTACTTC,CASSQEYRGRNEQYF
NA,TRBV9,many,TRBJ1-1,TGTGCCAGCAGCGTAGCTTCGGAAAGCACTGAAGCTTTCTTT,CASSVASESTEAFF
TRBD2,TRBV5-4,NA,TRBJ2-1,TGTGCCAGCAGTAACAGCGGGGGGGGTAATGAGCAGTTCTTC,CASSNSGGGNEQFF
TRBD2,TRBV5-1,many,TRBJ2-5,TGCGCCAGCGTCTCCGCTCTAGCGGGGTCAGGGGAGACCCAGTACTTC,CASVSALAGSGETQYF
NA,TRBV3-1,NA,TRBJ2-1,TGTGCCAGCAGCCTAGCTGCGGGCGGGCAGTTCTTC,CASSLAAGGQFF
NA,TRBV11-2,many,TRBJ2-3,TGTGCCAGCAGCTTAGATCCCTCATCTCTCACGCAGTATTTT,CASSLDPSSLTQYF
TRBD2,TRBV20-1,NA,TRBJ2-5,TGCAGTGCGTCGGTGGGGGCGGGAGGGTTCCAAGAGACCCAGTACTTC,CSASVGAGGFQETQYF
TRBD2,TRBV5-1,NA,TRBJ2-1,TGCGCCAGCAGCGCAGTCACTAGCGGGAATGAGCAGTTCTTC,CASSAVTSGNEQFF
NA,TRBV20-1,many,TRBJ2-7,TGCAGTGCTAGTAAGGGGGGTATCTACGAGCAGTACTTC,CSASKGGIYEQYF
TRBD2,TRBV5-5,few,TRBJ2-1,TGTGCCAGCAGCTTGGAGCCTAGCGGGAGGGTAGATGAGCAGTTCTTC,CASSLEPSGRVDEQFF
NA,TRBV25-1,medium-sized,TRBJ1-1,TGTGCCAGCAGTGACCGGCCAACTGGGGACACTGAAGCTTTCTTT,CASSDRPTGDTEAFF
NA,TRBV19,many,TRBJ1-1,TGTGCCAGTAGTATACGGGGTCCAGGGCAGGAAGCTTTCTTT,CASSIRGPGQEAFF
NA,TRBV28,many,TRBJ2-2,TGTGCCAGCGACCGGGACAAGAACACCGGGGAGCTGTTTTTT,CASDRDKNTGELFF
TRBD2,TRBV7-2,few,TRBJ2-3,TGTGCCAGCAGCTCGCAGCGGGAGAGGTCCACAGATACGCAGTATTTT,CASSSQRERSTDTQYF
NA,TRBV5-1,many,TRBJ1-4,TGCGCCAGCAGCGCAGGAAACAGTGCAACTAATGAAAAACTGTTTTTT,CASSAGNSATNEKLFF
TRBD1,TRBV2,many,TRBJ1-2,TGTGCCAGCAGAGGGACAGGGGCAAATGGCTACACCTTC,CASRGTGANGYTF
TRBD1,TRBV5-8,NA,TRBJ1-1,TGTGCCAGCAGCTTATACAGGGGGACAGGCACTGAAGCTTTCTTT,CASSLYRGTGTEAFF
TRBD1,TRBV7-9,few,TRBJ1-2,TGTGCCAGCAGCCCACGTTTGGGACAGGGCGGCTATGGCTACACCTTC,CASSPRLGQGGYGYTF
NA,TRBV12-3/TRBV12-4,many,TRBJ1-2,TGTGCCAGCAGCCACAAGAGGGGCTCCGTTGTGGGCTACACCTTC,CASSHKRGSVVGYTF
NA,TRBV29-1,few,TRBJ2-6,TGCAGCGTTGTCTACTCGTTGACAGGGGCCAACGTCCTGACTTTC,CSVVYSLTGANVLTF
NA,TRBV19,NA,TRBJ2-2,TGTGCCAGTAGTCCAGAAAGGCGGAGGACCGGGGAGCTGTTTTTT,CASSPERRRTGELFF
TRBD1,TRBV12-3/TRBV12-4,few,TRBJ1-2,TGTGCCAGCAGCCCTCAAGGGGGACAGGGTGCCTATGGCTACACCTTC,CASSPQGGQGAYGYTF
NA,TRBV5-1,few,TRBJ2-7,TGCGCCAGCAGCTTCGGCGGCTCCTACGAGCAGTACTTC,CASSFGGSYEQYF
NA,TRBV4-1,many,TRBJ2-3,TGCGCCAGCAGCCCCAGGGACACCGATAGGGATACGCAGTATTTT,CASSPRDTDRDTQYF
NA,TRBV5-1,many,TRBJ1-1,TGCGCCAGCAGCTTACAGGTTCCGAACACTGAAGCTTTCTTT,CASSLQVPNTEAFF
TRBD1,TRBV10-3,many,TRBJ1-2,TGTGCCATCAGCGACAGGGCTAACTATGGCTACACCTTC,CAISDRANYGYTF
TRBD1,TRBV5-4,few,TRBJ2-1,TGTGCCAGCAGCTATAACAGGGGGCTAGCCGAAGCTACCTCCTACAATGAGCAGTTCTTC,CASSYNRGLAEATSYNEQFF
TRBD2,TRBV7-2,NA,TRBJ2-4,TGTGCCAGCAGCTTATTGGGGACTAGGTTCTATCAGTACTTC,CASSLLGTRFYQYF
NA,TRBV4-1,many,TRBJ1-4,TGCGCCAGCAGCCCTGGGACACCCAATGAAAAACTGTTTTTT,CASSPGTPNEKLFF
NA,TRBV3-1,many,TRBJ2-5,TGTGCCAGCAGCCAAGATTGGGCTATTGAAGAGACCCAGTACTTC,CASSQDWAIEETQYF
NA,TRBV5-1,many,TRBJ2-7,TGCGCCAGCAGCTTGGGAATAGCAACCCCCTACGAGCAGTACTTC,CASSLGIATPYEQYF
TRBD1,TRBV12-3/TRBV12-4,few,TRBJ2-5,TGTGCCAGCAGTTTAGTTCGGGACAGGGACATTAACTTC,CASSLVRDRDINF
NA,TRBV20-1,many,TRBJ1-2,TGCAGTGCTAAAATTGGTGGGTTGAGGGCTGGAAAAACGTACACCTTC,CSAKIGGLRAGKTYTF
NA,TRBV10-3,many,TRBJ2-3,TGTGCCCATGATCCGATCGATACGCAGTATTTT,CAHDPIDTQYF
NA,TRBV20-1,NA,TRBJ2-2,TGCAGTGCTAGACTAGGGAACACCGGGGAGCTGTTTTTT,CSARLGNTGELFF